This entry lists 28 T cell receptor beta chains sequenced from one sample in a study of early T cells in non-severe SARS-CoV-2 infection. TCRdb used MiXCR to reprocess the 5' RACE reads, holding one entry per CDR3 protein. This sample yields around 70,000 distinct CDR3 sequences, of which roughly an eighth are seen a single time; 4% to 5.5% belongs to the top ten. The material sequenced was whole blood. These receptors all come from an adult who was a healthcare worker with PCR-confirmed SARS-CoV-2 infection or an uninfected control (not recorded which).

The chain couples TRBV3-1 to TRBJ2-7; D is unclear. This CDR3 has 14 residues. Germline lookup yields CDR1 LGHDT and CDR2 YNNKEL (reference sequence). Deletions cut 0 bases from V and 2 bases from J, with 8 bases between. The CDR3, as DNA: TGTGCCAGCAGCCAAGAAATATCTCCCTACGAGCAGTACTTC. It specifies CASSQEISPYEQYF.

The V call is TRBV19, the J call TRBJ1-5; possibly TRBD1 for D (5 bases). Germline assignment: CDR1 LNHDA and CDR2 SQIVND (reference sequence). The CDR3 totals 15 residues. The V and J ends lost 5 bases and 1 base respectively, with 12 bases between them. CDR3 sequence: CASSAGRRSNQPQHF. CDR3 DNA: TGTGCCAGTAGTGCGGGACGACGGAGCAATCAGCCCCAGCATTTT.

The V call is TRBV27, the J call TRBJ2-7, with a tentative D call TRBD2 (6 bases). The germline V and J ends were trimmed by 3 bases and 2 bases, with 14 bases remaining between them. Germline CDR1 is MNHEY and CDR2 is SMNVEV (reference sequence). The CDR3 is made up of 15 amino acids. The chain's CDR3 is CASSFGHPGAYEQYF. The CDR3 DNA reads as TGTGCCAGCAGTTTTGGTCATCCGGGGGCCTACGAGCAGTACTTC.

The rearrangement uses TRBV7-9 and TRBJ1-2, with a tentative D call TRBD1 (6 bases). The V gene lost 4 bases and the J gene lost 3 bases, with 12 bases spanning the gap. Germline CDR1 and CDR2: SEHNR and FQNEAQ (reference sequence). The CDR3 has 14 amino acids. The CDR3 protein is CASSWGRTDYGYTF. CDR3 bases: TGTGCCAGCAGCTGGGGACGGACAGACTATGGCTACACCTTC.

This clonotype was observed a handful of times. This sequence joins TRBV20-1 and TRBJ2-4; 11 nucleotides align to TRBD2. Trimming removed 2 bases from V and 2 bases from J; junction bases left unmatched: 8. The CDR3 has 17 residues. Germline V lookup: CDR1 DFQATT, CDR2 SNEGSKA (reference sequence). The CDR3 bases are TGCAGTGCTAGATTGCCGGGACTAGCGGTTACCAAAAACATTCAGTACTTC. It translates to CSARLPGLAVTKNIQYF.

This clonotype was detected a few times. The chain is built from TRBV7-3 and TRBJ2-5; D might be TRBD1 (5 bases). V dropped 5 bases and J dropped 2 bases, with 9 bases sitting between them. The CDR3 is made up of 13 amino acids. CDR1 is SGHTA and CDR2 is FQGTGA in the germline V gene. CDR3 protein: CASSLGHQETQYF. CDR3 sequence (DNA): TGTGCCAGCAGCCTGGGGCATCAAGAGACCCAGTACTTC.

This clonotype was counted at least ten times. This rearrangement joins TRBV2 to TRBJ1-6, with D tentatively TRBD1 (6 bases). V was pared by 6 bases and J by 7 bases, with 19 bases between. This CDR3 is built from 16 residues. Germline CDR1 is SNHLY and CDR2 is FYNNEI. DNA for the CDR3: TGTGCCAGCAGCGGTAGGGGCGACAGGTCCAATTCACCCCTCCACTTT. Translated: CASSGRGDRSNSPLHF.

The chain employs TRBV18 and TRBJ2-5, with 12 bases aligning to TRBD1. This CDR3 spans 17 amino acids. V trimming: 2 bases; J trimming: 4 bases; junction bases outside the gene matches: 8. Germline values: CDR1 KGHSH, CDR2 LQKENI. CDR3 residues: CASSPFEGTGGRETQYF. CDR3 nucleotide sequence: TGTGCCAGCTCACCATTTGAAGGGACAGGGGGCCGAGAGACCCAGTACTTC.

This clonotype has more than one count but fewer than ten. The chain has TRBV18 and TRBJ1-5; 9 bases fit TRBD1. The CDR3 loop spans 14 amino acids. The germline gives CDR1 KGHSH, CDR2 LQKENI. V trimming: 6 bases; J trimming: 5 bases; junction bases outside the gene matches: 5. The CDR3 protein is CASSRTGDDQPQHF. In DNA form, the CDR3 reads TGTGCCAGCTCGCGGACAGGGGACGATCAGCCCCAGCATTTT.

This clonotype was seen at least ten times. The V call is TRBV12-3 or TRBV12-4, the J call TRBJ2-7, with D possibly TRBD2 on 6 matching bases. The V gene lost 6 bases and the J gene lost 6 bases, with 21 bases spanning the gap. The CDR3 loop spans 15 amino acids. The CDR3: CASSRLASDVLEQYF. Here the CDR3 DNA reads TGTGCCAGCAGCCGTCTAGCGTCCGACGTCCTCGAGCAGTACTTC.

This clonotype turned up a few times. The chain combines TRBV29-1 with TRBJ2-5; the D call may be TRBD1 or TRBD2 (6 bases each). Germline loops: CDR1 SQVTM, CDR2 ANQGSEA. V was shortened by 5 bases and J by 4 bases, with 14 bases between the two germline ends. The CDR3 runs 13 residues. The CDR3 here is CSVPSGAGETQYF. In nucleotides, the CDR3 is TGCAGCGTTCCCTCGGGGGCGGGAGAGACCCAGTACTTC.

The chain employs TRBV5-1 and TRBJ1-1; unclear D gene. The ends were cut back, 3 bases at V and 7 bases at J, with 16 bases in the middle. Germline V CDR1 and CDR2: SGHRS, YFSETQ. This CDR3 is built from 14 residues. The CDR3 region is CASSYTTHNLEAFF. CDR3 DNA sequence: TGCGCCAGCAGCTACACCACTCATAATCTTGAAGCTTTCTTT.

At least ten counts were recorded for this clonotype. The rearrangement joins TRBV2 to TRBJ2-7; D might be TRBD2 (6 bases). Germline loops: CDR1 SNHLY, CDR2 FYNNEI. The V end was cut by 3 bases, the J end by 3 bases, with 12 bases between. The CDR3 sequence is 14 residues long. The CDR3 is CASSDVAVHYEQYF. In nucleotides, the CDR3 is TGTGCCAGCAGTGACGTAGCGGTACACTACGAGCAGTACTTC.

There are many counts of this clonotype. The chain links TRBV29-1 to TRBJ1-2; D is perhaps TRBD1 (6 bases). Germline V gene data show CDR1 as SQVTM and CDR2 as ANQGSEA. The CDR3 is 15 residues long. Deletions cut 4 bases from V and 4 bases from J, with 19 bases between. CDR3 region: CSVVSSRGPLYGYTF. CDR3 nucleotide sequence: TGCAGCGTTGTATCGTCCAGGGGTCCCCTCTATGGCTACACCTTC.

The genes are TRBV27 and TRBJ1-1; D not certain. V lost 8 bases and J lost 1, with 5 bases in between. The V gene's germline CDR1 is MNHEY and CDR2 SMNVEV (reference sequence). This CDR3 has 11 amino acids. The CDR3 is CASQWNTEAFF. The CDR3 nucleotides are TGTGCCAGCCAGTGGAACACTGAAGCTTTCTTT.

The chain recombines TRBV11-2 with TRBJ2-1; D is possibly TRBD1 (6 bases). This CDR3 region has 13 residues. V lost 7 bases and J 9 bases, leaving 16 bases between the germline ends. CDR1 is SGHAT and CDR2 is FQNNGV in the germline V gene. Written as DNA, the CDR3 is TGTGCCAGCATATCAGGGGTCGTACCTGAGCAGTTCTTC. Its protein product is CASISGVVPEQFF.

The genes are TRBV29-1 and TRBJ2-1; D uncertain. The germline V gene encodes CDR1 SQVTM and CDR2 ANQGSEA. The CDR3 length is 13 residues. Trimming took 6 bases from V and 7 from J, leaving 16 bases between them. The CDR3 DNA is TGCAGCGTCGCTGCTCGGGCTATAAATGAGCAGTTCTTC. This gives the protein CSVAARAINEQFF.

J is TRBJ2-3 and V is TRBV20-1; 7 bases match TRBD2. Trimming removed 6 bases from V and 1 base from J; junction bases left unmatched: 7. The CDR3 is 14 residues long. Germline V gene lookup returns CDR1 DFQATT and CDR2 SNEGSKA (reference sequence). CDR3 DNA sequence: TGCAGTGCCCGGTGGACTAGTCGCACAGATACGCAGTATTTT. It translates to CSARWTSRTDTQYF.

This clonotype was seen a few times. The rearrangement uses TRBV29-1 and TRBJ1-2; D gene uncertain. Germline V CDR1 and CDR2: SQVTM, ANQGSEA. Trimming shortened V by 0 bases and J by 5 bases, and 10 bases separated the two germline ends. CDR3 length equals 13 residues. The CDR3 DNA sequence: TGCAGCGTTGAAGACATGGGGAGGTATGGCTACACCTTC. This codes for CSVEDMGRYGYTF.

This clonotype showed up many times. The chain uses TRBV5-1 and TRBJ2-3, with D possibly being TRBD2 (6 bases). V gave up 0 bases and J gave up 4 bases, with 15 bases separating them. CDR1 is SGHRS, CDR2 YFSETQ, per germline. The CDR3 is 16 amino acids. This chain's CDR3 is CASSLAMVGEADTQYF. In DNA, the CDR3 is TGCGCCAGCAGCTTGGCCATGGTAGGGGAGGCAGATACGCAGTATTTT.

This clonotype was counted at least ten times. The chain employs TRBV12-5 and TRBJ2-3; the D is unclear. The V gene lost 6 bases and the J gene lost 4 bases, with 8 bases spanning the gap. Germline assignment: CDR1 LGHNT and CDR2 FRNRAP. The CDR3 is 12 residues long. The CDR3 nucleotides are TGTGCTAGTGGACTGAGGTCAGATACGCAGTATTTT. This sequence encodes CASGLRSDTQYF.

This clonotype was seen repeatedly, ten times or more. The chain joins TRBV11-2 to TRBJ2-7, with 10 bases fitting TRBD2. This CDR3 is built from 15 residues. CDR1 SGHAT and CDR2 FQNNGV come from the germline V gene. V shed 5 bases and J 5 bases; nucleotides not matched to a gene: 9. The CDR3 nucleotides read TGTGCCAGCAGCCCCCTAGCGGGAGACCTCAACGAGCAGTACTTC. Residues: CASSPLAGDLNEQYF.

The chain recombines TRBV5-6 with TRBJ1-6, with 11 bases aligning to TRBD1. The length of the CDR3 is 14 residues. Germline values: CDR1 SGHDT, CDR2 YYEEEE. V lost 3 bases and J lost 9; bases outside the gene matches: 2. The DNA of the CDR3 is TGTGCCAGCAGCTGGACAGGGGGCACTTCACCCCTCCACTTT. Its protein is CASSWTGGTSPLHF.

This clonotype came up a few times. CDR3 bases: TGTGCCAGCAGCTCCGTGGGCGGGAGCTCCTACAATGAGCAGTTCTTC. The encoded protein is CASSSVGGSSYNEQFF. The chain is built from TRBV5-5 and TRBJ2-1; TRBD2 aligns across 7 bases. This CDR3 is built from 16 residues. Germline V gene lookup returns CDR1 SGHKS and CDR2 YYEKEE (reference sequence). V lost 3 bases and J lost 0; bases outside the gene matches: 6. The whole variable domain, remainder taken from reference TRBV5-5 and TRBJ2-1, is DAGVTQSPTHLIKTRGQQVTLRCSPISGHKSVSWYQQVLGQGPQFIFQYYEKEERGRGNFPDRFSARQFPNYSSELNVNALLLGDSALYLCASSSVGGSSYNEQFFGPGTRLTVL.

This clonotype was picked up a small number of times. The V and J genes are TRBV7-6 and TRBJ2-5; D is perhaps TRBD2 (5 bases). Germline V gene lookup returns CDR1 SGHVS and CDR2 FNYEAQ. Trimming shortened V by 0 bases and J by 5 bases, and 13 bases separated the two germline ends. This CDR3 is 15 amino acids long. The CDR3 sequence: CASSLATASSETQYF. The CDR3 DNA is TGTGCCAGCAGCTTAGCCACCGCTAGCTCCGAGACCCAGTACTTC.

This clonotype was recorded at least ten times. This chain links TRBV29-1 with TRBJ2-2, with unresolved D. Trimming removed 2 bases from V and 4 bases from J, with 8 bases in between. Germline V gene sequence: CDR1 SQVTM, CDR2 ANQGSEA. The CDR3 covers 13 residues. CDR3 in amino acids: CSVESDFTGELFF. The CDR3 DNA reads as TGCAGCGTTGAAAGCGACTTCACCGGGGAGCTGTTTTTT.

The V and J genes are TRBV27 and TRBJ2-7, with unresolved D. Germline values: CDR1 MNHEY, CDR2 SMNVEV (reference sequence). CDR3 size: 13 residues. Trimming shortened V by 3 bases and J by 2 bases, and 8 bases separated the two germline ends. CDR3 in amino acids: CASSFSYTYEQYF. The CDR3 region has the DNA TGTGCCAGCAGTTTTTCTTATACCTACGAGCAGTACTTC.

This clonotype was detected ten times or more. The chain combines TRBV20-1 with TRBJ2-1, with 10 bases aligning to TRBD2. The germline V gene encodes CDR1 DFQATT and CDR2 SNEGSKA (reference sequence). Trimming removed 4 bases from V and 4 bases from J; junction bases left unmatched: 7. The CDR3 contains 15 residues. CDR3 sequence: CSATPRTSGYNEQFF. Written as DNA, the CDR3 is TGCAGTGCTACCCCCCGGACTAGCGGTTACAATGAGCAGTTCTTC.